Ten or more counts support the clone carrying this T cell receptor (beta chain). This sample was taken from a study of T cells in Graves' hyperthyroidism and ophthalmopathy. RNA transcripts served as the template for amplifying TCR beta CDR3 regions. An initial round of RT-PCR targeting the TCR CDR3 relied on the HTBI primer set. One entry per CDR3 protein results from TCRdb running MiXCR on the multiplex PCR reads. This sample yields 300,000 to 450,000 distinct CDR3 sequences, of which about 18% are seen a single time; 40% belongs to the top ten. The sequenced sample was blood. The sequence was obtained from a man between 18 and 35 years old with Graves' ophthalmopathy.

The CDR3: CASSLRTNPGGNEQFF. The CDR3 DNA reads as TGCGCCAGCAGCCTCCGGACAAACCCCGGGGGCAATGAGCAGTTCTTC. The V call is TRBV5-1, the J call TRBJ2-1; perhaps TRBD2 as D (6 bases). The germline V gene has CDR1 SGHRS and CDR2 YFSETQ. This CDR3 has 16 amino acids. With 4 bases removed from V and 6 bases from J, the gap between germline ends came to 20 bases.